This T cell receptor beta chain was sequenced for a study of blood T cell repertoires in COVID-19 (dated by TCRdb to 2020 to 2022). Notes on the research overall: Collaborator samples came from the United States, Italy and Spain and covered acute and convalescent phases of COVID-19. Subjects who had been exposed to COVID-19, were actively infected with it, or had recovered from it provided the deeply sampled blood TCRbeta repertoires that made up the dataset. The repertoires were released in a freely available public database intended as a resource for research on the immune response to SARS-CoV-2. The samples were drawn from the first 160 participants of the ongoing ImmuneRACE study and from 1,254 subjects provided by 6 global collaborators. The material from the prospective study consisted of cDNA or gDNA derived from T cells, B-cell-depleted T cells, or PBMCs. The sample metadata nearly always contained a de-identified subject ID, COVID-19 status, age in years and sex. Where available, HLA class I and class II types were obtained from metadata supplied by the sample provider rather than from assay-based typing. Overall study results and their limits: Clinical and demographic metadata were provided uncurated, with the amount varying by source and participant.

Germline trimming: 5 bases from V, 9 bases from J; junction bases outside gene matches: 7. The CDR3 covers 14 residues, taking in both the cysteine and the phenylalanine. Of all the DNA, just the CDR3 is kept, 42 bases in frame from base 1. Taken from the germline V gene, the CDR1 and CDR2 loops are SGHAT and FQNNGV. Concerning this clone itself: No cognate antigen has been identified for it. Base qualities are missing; no much larger clone stands one base away.

TCRbeta CDR3 regions were amplified from genomic DNA using the immunoSEQ Assay, a bias-controlled multiplex PCR. In the source study's methods: The number of nucleated cells in each sample was estimated from the amplification of reference gene primers within the assay. To quantify the absolute abundance of each unique TCRbeta CDR3 rearrangement, sequence reads were collapsed and filtered. For each sample, productive Simpson clonality was calculated as the square root of Simpson's diversity index over productive rearrangements. In TCRdb, the immuneACCESS table is reduced to in-frame sequences with V and J assigned. These tables do not hold every clone; where another copy was compared, an unresolved V gene accounts for under half, and the others remain unexplained. From that table come the V and J calls and clone size; the DNA was used to work out D and trimming. The sample records fewer than 200,000 clones, about 87% of which are singletons. The top ten constitute about 26% of the sample.

Each collaborating institution followed its own protocols to collect whole blood in K2EDTA tubes. For TCRbeta analysis, collaborators shipped samples in one of three forms: frozen whole blood, isolated PBMCs, or DNA extracted from either of those sample types. The V gene is TRBV11-2 and the J gene is TRBJ1-6; 7 bases in between match TRBD1. The sequence was collected from a man between 60 and 70 years old with acute or convalescent COVID-19. The source material was peripheral blood. This receptor has the CDR3 CASSLDRVASPLHF. The nucleotides are TGTGCCAGCAGCCTCGACAGGGTCGCTTCACCCCTCCACTTT.